The following is a TCR beta chain sequence with its context. This sample was included in a study of response to subunit inactivated influenza vaccine. Each CDR3 protein gets one entry after TCRdb re-called the RT-PCR reads with MiXCR. The repertoire holds hundreds of thousands of distinct CDR3 sequences, approximately 11% seen once, with around 12% in the top ten. This specimen was PBMCs from blood, taken roughly 45 days after vaccination. This TCR derives from a man in his forties or fifties who received an inactivated influenza vaccine.

CDR3 protein: CASSLSNRVAPSYNEQFF. The DNA for the CDR3 is TGTGCCAGCAGCTTATCAAACAGGGTAGCCCCATCCTACAATGAGCAGTTCTTC. V gene TRBV11-1 combines with J gene TRBJ2-1, with D perhaps TRBD1 (6 bases). The CDR3 consists of 18 residues. The V gene lost 2 bases and the J gene lost 1 base, with 18 bases spanning the gap. In germline, CDR1 is SGHAT, CDR2 FQDESV (reference sequence).